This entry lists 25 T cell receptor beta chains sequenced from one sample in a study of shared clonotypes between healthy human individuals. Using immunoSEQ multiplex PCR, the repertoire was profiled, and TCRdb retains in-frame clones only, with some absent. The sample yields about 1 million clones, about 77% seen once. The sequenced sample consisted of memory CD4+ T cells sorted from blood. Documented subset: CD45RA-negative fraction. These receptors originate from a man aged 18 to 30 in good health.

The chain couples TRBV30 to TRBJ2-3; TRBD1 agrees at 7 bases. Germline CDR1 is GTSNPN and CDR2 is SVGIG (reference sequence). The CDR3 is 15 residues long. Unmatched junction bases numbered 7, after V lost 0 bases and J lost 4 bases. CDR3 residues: CAWSVETGWADTQYF. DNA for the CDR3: TGTGCCTGGAGTGTAGAGACAGGGTGGGCAGATACGCAGTATTTT.

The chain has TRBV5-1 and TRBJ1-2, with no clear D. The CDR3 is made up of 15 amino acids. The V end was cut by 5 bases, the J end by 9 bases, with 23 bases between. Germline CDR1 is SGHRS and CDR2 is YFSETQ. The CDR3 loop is CASRSIPDGTGRYTF. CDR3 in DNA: TGCGCCAGCAGATCCATCCCCGACGGAACCGGACGCTACACCTTC.

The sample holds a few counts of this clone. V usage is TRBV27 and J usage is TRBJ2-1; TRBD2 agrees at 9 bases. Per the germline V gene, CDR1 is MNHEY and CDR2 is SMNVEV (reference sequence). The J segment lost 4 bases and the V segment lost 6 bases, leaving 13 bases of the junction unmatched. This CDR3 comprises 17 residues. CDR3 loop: CASSRPSVLAGYNEQFF. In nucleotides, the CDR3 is TGTGCCAGCAGCCGTCCTTCGGTTCTAGCGGGGTACAATGAGCAGTTCTTC.

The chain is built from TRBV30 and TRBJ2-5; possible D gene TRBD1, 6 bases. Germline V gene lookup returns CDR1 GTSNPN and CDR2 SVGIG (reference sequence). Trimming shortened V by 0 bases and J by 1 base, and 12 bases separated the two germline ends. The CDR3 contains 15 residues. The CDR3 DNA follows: TGTGCCTGGAGTGTAAAGACAGGCATCCAAGAGACCCAGTACTTC. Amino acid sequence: CAWSVKTGIQETQYF. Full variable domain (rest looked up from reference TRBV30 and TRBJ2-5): SQTIHQWPATLVQPVGSPLSLECTVEGTSNPNLYWYRQAAGRGLQLLFYSVGIGQISSEVPQNLSASRPQDRQFILSSKKLLLSDSGFYLCAWSVKTGIQETQYFGPGTRLLVL.

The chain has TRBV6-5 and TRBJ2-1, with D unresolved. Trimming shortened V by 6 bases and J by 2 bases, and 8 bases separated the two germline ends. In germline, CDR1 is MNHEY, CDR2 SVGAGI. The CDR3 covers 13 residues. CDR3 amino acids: CASSLDTYNEQFF. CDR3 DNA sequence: TGTGCCAGCAGCCTAGATACCTACAATGAGCAGTTCTTC.

CDR3 in amino acids: CASSHQGPAGGYTF. In DNA, the CDR3 is TGTGCCAGCAGCCACCAGGGCCCCGCTGGCGGCTACACCTTC. V gene TRBV7-3 combines with J gene TRBJ1-2, with a weak D call TRBD1 (5 bases). This CDR3 contains 14 residues. Germline V gene data show CDR1 as SGHTA and CDR2 as FQGTGA. The V end was cut by 5 bases, the J end by 8 bases, with 18 bases between.

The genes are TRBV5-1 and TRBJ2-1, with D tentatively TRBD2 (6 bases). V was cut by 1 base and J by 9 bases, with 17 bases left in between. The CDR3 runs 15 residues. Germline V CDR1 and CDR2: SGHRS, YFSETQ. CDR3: CASSLRQSPGGEQFF. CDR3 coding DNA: TGCGCCAGCAGCTTGCGCCAGTCCCCCGGGGGTGAGCAGTTCTTC.

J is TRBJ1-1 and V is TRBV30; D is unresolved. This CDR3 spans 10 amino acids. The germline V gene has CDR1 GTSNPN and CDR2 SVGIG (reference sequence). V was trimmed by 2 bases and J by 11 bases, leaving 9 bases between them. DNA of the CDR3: TGTGCCTGGAGTAAACAAGGGGCTTTCTTT. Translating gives CAWSKQGAFF.

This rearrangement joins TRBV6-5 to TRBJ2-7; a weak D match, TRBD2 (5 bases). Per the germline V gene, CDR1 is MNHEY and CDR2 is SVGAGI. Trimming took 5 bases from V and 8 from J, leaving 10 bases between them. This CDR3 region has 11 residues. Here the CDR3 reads CASSDLGKQYF. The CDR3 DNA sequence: TGTGCCAGCAGTGATCTCGGGAAGCAGTACTTC.

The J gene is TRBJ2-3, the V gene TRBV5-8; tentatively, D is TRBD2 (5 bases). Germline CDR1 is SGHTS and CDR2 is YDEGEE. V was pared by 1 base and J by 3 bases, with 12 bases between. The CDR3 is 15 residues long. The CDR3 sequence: CASSLSLTITDTQYF. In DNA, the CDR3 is TGTGCCAGCAGCTTGAGTTTGACTATAACAGATACGCAGTATTTT.

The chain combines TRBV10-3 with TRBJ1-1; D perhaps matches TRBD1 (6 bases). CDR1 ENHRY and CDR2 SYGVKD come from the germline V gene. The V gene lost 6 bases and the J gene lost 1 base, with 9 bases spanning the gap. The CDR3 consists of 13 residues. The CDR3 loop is CAIRGASNTEAFF. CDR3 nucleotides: TGTGCCATCAGGGGGGCTTCGAACACTGAAGCTTTCTTT.

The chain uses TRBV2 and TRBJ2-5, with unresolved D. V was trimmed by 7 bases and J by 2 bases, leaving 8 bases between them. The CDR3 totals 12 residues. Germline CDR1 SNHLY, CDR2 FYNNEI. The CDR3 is CASKAAQETQYF. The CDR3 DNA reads TGTGCCAGCAAGGCCGCACAAGAGACCCAGTACTTC. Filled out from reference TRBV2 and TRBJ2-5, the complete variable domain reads EPEVTQTPSHQVTQMGQEVILRCVPISNHLYFYWYRQILGQKVEFLVSFYNNEISEKSEIFDDQFSVERPDGSNFTLKIRSTKLEDSAMYFCASKAAQETQYFGPGTRLLVL.

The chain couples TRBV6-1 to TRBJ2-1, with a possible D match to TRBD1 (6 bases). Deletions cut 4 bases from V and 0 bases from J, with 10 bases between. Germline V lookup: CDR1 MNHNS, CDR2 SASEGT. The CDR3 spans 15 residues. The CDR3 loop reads CASSVGQTSYNEQFF. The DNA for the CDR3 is TGTGCCAGCAGTGTGGGACAAACCTCCTACAATGAGCAGTTCTTC.

The chain's CDR3 is CASSVGGAGGTDTQYF. CDR3 sequence (DNA): TGTGCCAGCAGCGTAGGCGGGGCGGGGGGGACAGATACGCAGTATTTT. The J gene is TRBJ2-3, the V gene TRBV9; the match to TRBD2 covers 9 bases. CDR1 and CDR2 (germline): SGDLS, YYNGEE. V was pared by 0 bases and J by 3 bases, with 5 bases of the junction left unmatched. This CDR3 comprises 16 residues.

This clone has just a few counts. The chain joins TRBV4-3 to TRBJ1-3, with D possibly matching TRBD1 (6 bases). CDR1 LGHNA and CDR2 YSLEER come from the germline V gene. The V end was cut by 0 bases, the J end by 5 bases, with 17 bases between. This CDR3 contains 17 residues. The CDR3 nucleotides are TGCGCCAGCAGCCAAGATTCCGGGACACTATCGAGAAACACCATATATTTT. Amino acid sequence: CASSQDSGTLSRNTIYF.

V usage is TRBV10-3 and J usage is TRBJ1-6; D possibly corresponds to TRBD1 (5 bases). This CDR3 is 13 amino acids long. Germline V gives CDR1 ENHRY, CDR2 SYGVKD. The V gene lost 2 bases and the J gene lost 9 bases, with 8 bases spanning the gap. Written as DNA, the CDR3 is TGTGCCATCAGTGAGGGGGCTAGTTCACCCCTCCACTTT. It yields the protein CAISEGASSPLHF.

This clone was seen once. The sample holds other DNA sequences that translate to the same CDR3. This CDR3 reads CASSLGRPGELFF. The CDR3 DNA sequence: TGTGCCAGCAGTTTAGGGAGACCCGGGGAGCTGTTTTTT. The chain recombines TRBV27 with TRBJ2-2; D perhaps matches TRBD2 (5 bases). V was shortened by 2 bases and J by 6 bases, with 7 bases between the two germline ends. The germline V gene has CDR1 MNHEY and CDR2 SMNVEV (reference sequence). The CDR3 is 13 amino acids.

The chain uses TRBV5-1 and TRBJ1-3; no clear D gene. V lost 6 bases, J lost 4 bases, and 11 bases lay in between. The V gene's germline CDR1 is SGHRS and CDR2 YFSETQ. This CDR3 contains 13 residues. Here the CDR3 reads CASTQGQGNTIYF. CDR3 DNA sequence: TGCGCCAGCACCCAAGGGCAGGGAAACACCATATATTTT.

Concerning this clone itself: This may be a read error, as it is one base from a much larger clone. The CDR3 sequence is CASSLEGNYGYTF. CDR3 bases: TGTGCCAGCAGCTTGGAGGGTAACTATGGCTACACCTTC. The chain recombines TRBV5-4 with TRBJ1-2; D uncertain. Germline values: CDR1 SGHNT, CDR2 YYREEE (reference sequence). The ends were cut back, 0 bases at V and 1 base at J, with 4 bases in the middle. This CDR3 is built from 13 residues. The whole variable domain, remainder taken from reference TRBV5-4 and TRBJ1-2, is ETGVTQSPTHLIKTRGQQVTLRCSSQSGHNTVSWYQQALGQGPQFIFQYYREEENGRGNFPPRFSGLQFPNYSSELNVNALELDDSALYLCASSLEGNYGYTFGSGTRLTVV.

CDR3 bases: TGTGCCAGCAGCAGACTAGCGGACGGTTTGAGCATTCAGTACTTC. Protein: CASSRLADGLSIQYF. J is TRBJ2-4 and V is TRBV5-5, with 9 bases that match TRBD2. This CDR3 contains 15 residues. V shed 4 bases and J 9 bases; nucleotides not matched to a gene: 11. Germline lookup yields CDR1 SGHKS and CDR2 YYEKEE (reference sequence).

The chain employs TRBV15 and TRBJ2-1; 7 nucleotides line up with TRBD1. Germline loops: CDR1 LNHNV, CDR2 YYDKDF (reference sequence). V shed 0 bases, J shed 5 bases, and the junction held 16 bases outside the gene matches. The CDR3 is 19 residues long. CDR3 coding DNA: TGTGCCACCAGCAGAGATATGGACAAGATGGGACAGAGAAACAATGAGCAGTTCTTC. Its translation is CATSRDMDKMGQRNNEQFF.

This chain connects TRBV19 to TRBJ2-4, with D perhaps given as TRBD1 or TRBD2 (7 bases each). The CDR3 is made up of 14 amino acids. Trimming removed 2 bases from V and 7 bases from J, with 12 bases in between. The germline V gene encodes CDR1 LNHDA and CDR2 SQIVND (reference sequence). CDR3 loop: CASSINQGGNIQYF. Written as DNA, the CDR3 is TGTGCCAGTAGTATAAATCAGGGGGGGAACATTCAGTACTTC.

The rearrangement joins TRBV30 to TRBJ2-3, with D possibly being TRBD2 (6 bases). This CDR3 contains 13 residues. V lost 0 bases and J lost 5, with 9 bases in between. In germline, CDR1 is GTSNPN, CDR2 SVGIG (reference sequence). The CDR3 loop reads CAWSVTSRDTQYF. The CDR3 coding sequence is TGTGCCTGGAGTGTAACTAGCCGAGATACGCAGTATTTT.

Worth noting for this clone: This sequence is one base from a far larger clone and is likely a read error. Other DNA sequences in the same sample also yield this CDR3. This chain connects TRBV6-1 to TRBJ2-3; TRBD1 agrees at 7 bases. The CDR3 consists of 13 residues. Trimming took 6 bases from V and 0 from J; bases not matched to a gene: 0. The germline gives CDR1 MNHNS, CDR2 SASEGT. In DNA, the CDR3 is TGTGCCAGCAGGGACAGGAGCACAGATACGCAGTATTTT. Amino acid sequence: CASRDRSTDTQYF.

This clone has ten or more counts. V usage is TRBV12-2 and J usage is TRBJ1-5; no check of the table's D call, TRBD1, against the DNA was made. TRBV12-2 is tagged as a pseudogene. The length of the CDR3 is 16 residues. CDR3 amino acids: CASRLRGDRHNQPQHF. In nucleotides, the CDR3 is TGTGCAAGTCGCTTAAGAGGGGACAGACACAATCAGCCCCAGCATTTT.